This is a list of T cell receptor beta chains from one sample in a study of blood T cell repertoires in COVID-19. Repertoires were generated with immunoSEQ multiplex PCR, while TCRdb's copy carries only in-frame clones and drops some. The sample yields about 110,000 clones, about 89% seen once. Sequenced: peripheral blood. The receptors derive from a middle-aged man with active or convalescent COVID-19. Each CDR3 is given with its conserved first and last residue. The D gene is left open where the match is weak. The listing skips clone size in some rows; elsewhere it reads once, few, many or a size class.

size	D	V	J	DNA	CDR3
NA	NA	TRBV2	TRBJ2-2	TGTGCCAGCAGTGATGGGACACACACCGGGGAGCTGTTTTTT	CASSDGTHTGELFF
NA	NA	TRBV5-8	TRBJ1-1	TGTGCCAGCAGCTTGTATGGGGGCGAAGCTTTCTTT	CASSLYGGEAFF
NA	TRBD1	TRBV28	TRBJ2-6	TGTGCCGTCAGGGACAGAGCCTCTGGGGCCAACGTCCTGACTTTC	CAVRDRASGANVLTF
NA	TRBD1	TRBV6-4	TRBJ2-1	TGTGCCAGCAGTGACACAGGGGGTATCAATGAGCAGTTCTTC	CASSDTGGINEQFF
NA	NA	TRBV18	TRBJ1-4	TGTGCCAGCTCACCCCAGTTACCAACTAATGAAAAACTGTTTTTT	CASSPQLPTNEKLFF
NA	NA	TRBV2	TRBJ2-7	TGTGCCAGCGCCACAGACGACTACGAGCAGTACTTC	CASATDDYEQYF
NA	TRBD1	TRBV19	TRBJ1-1	TGTGCCAGTAGTATGGCAGGGGGCCCGAACACTGAAGCTTTCTTT	CASSMAGGPNTEAFF
NA	TRBD2	TRBV5-1	TRBJ2-2	TGCGCCAGCAGCTTACTAGCGGGAAGCACCGGGGAGCTGTTTTTT	CASSLLAGSTGELFF
once	TRBD1	TRBV6-6	TRBJ1-1	TGTGCCAGCAGTTACAGCTACAGGGGGCAGGGCACTGAAGCTTTCTTT	CASSYSYRGQGTEAFF
NA	NA	TRBV7-3	TRBJ1-1	TGTGCCAGCAGCCCCACTGGTCGAGATGAAGCTTTCTTT	CASSPTGRDEAFF
NA	NA	TRBV20-1	TRBJ1-2	TGCAGTGTCTACCTTAACTATGGCTACACCTTC	CSVYLNYGYTF
NA	NA	TRBV11-2	TRBJ1-6	TGTGCCAGCGGCATCAACCCCATCAAACCCCTCCACTTT	CASGINPIKPLHF
NA	NA	TRBV2	TRBJ1-6	TGTGCGAGCACATGGCATACGGCGGATTCACCCCTCCACTTT	CASTWHTADSPLHF
NA	NA	TRBV19	TRBJ2-6	TGTGCCGGGCGACAAAGCAGCTCTGGGGCCAACGTCCTGACTTTC	CAGRQSSSGANVLTF
few	NA	TRBV10-3	TRBJ1-1	TGTGCCATCAGTGAACGGGGGGGAACTGTGATGAACACTGAAGCTTTCTTT	CAISERGGTVMNTEAFF
NA	TRBD1	TRBV27	TRBJ1-5	TGTGCCAGCAGCCCCCTCGCCACGACAGGGGGATGGCTTCAGCCCCAGCATTTT	CASSPLATTGGWLQPQHF
NA	TRBD2	TRBV7-9	TRBJ2-1	TGTGCCAGCAGCCCCCGAGGAGCGGGAGATAATGAGCAGTTCTTC	CASSPRGAGDNEQFF
few	NA	TRBV19	TRBJ1-5	TGTGCCAGTAGTATAGGGCATAGCAATCAGCCCCAGCATTTT	CASSIGHSNQPQHF
NA	NA	TRBV12-3/TRBV12-4	TRBJ1-1	TGTGCCAGCAGTCCAGGGTTCACTGAAGCTTTCTTT	CASSPGFTEAFF
NA	TRBD1	TRBV6-5	TRBJ1-2	TGTGCCAGCAGACAGGGGGCGATTTCTGGCTACACCTTC	CASRQGAISGYTF
NA	NA	TRBV28	TRBJ1-2	TGTGCCAGCAGTTCAGTTCCAAGGGGACATCTGGGCTACACCTTC	CASSSVPRGHLGYTF
NA	NA	TRBV7-2	TRBJ1-3	TGTGCCAGCAGCCCTCGAACAGGGAGCTCTGGAAACACCATATATTTT	CASSPRTGSSGNTIYF
NA	TRBD1	TRBV19	TRBJ1-6	TGTGCCAGTAGACAGGGGTATAATTCACCCCTCCACTTT	CASRQGYNSPLHF
NA	TRBD1	TRBV27	TRBJ1-6	TGTGCCAGCACCTCTGAGGGGGCGACCAATTCACCCCTCCACTTT	CASTSEGATNSPLHF
once	TRBD1	TRBV7-9	TRBJ2-7	TGTGCCAGCAGCACTATCGGGGCAGGGGGCGGATACGAGCAGTACTTC	CASSTIGAGGGYEQYF
NA	TRBD2	TRBV6-5	TRBJ2-7	TGTGCCAGCAGTTATTCTAGCGGGGGACTATACGAGCAGTACTTC	CASSYSSGGLYEQYF